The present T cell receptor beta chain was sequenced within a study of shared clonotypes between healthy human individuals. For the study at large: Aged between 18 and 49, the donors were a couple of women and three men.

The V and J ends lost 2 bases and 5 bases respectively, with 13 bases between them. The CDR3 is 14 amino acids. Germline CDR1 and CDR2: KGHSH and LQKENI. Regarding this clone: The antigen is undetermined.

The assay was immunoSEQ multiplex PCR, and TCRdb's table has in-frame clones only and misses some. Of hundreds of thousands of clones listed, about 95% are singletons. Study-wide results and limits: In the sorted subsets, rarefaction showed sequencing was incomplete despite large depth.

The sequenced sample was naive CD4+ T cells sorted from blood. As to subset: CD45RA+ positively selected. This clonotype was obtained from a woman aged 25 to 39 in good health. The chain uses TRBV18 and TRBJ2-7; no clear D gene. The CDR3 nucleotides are TGTGCCAGCTCACCAAGGCTAACGGCCGACGAGCAGTACTTC. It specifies CASSPRLTADEQYF.